The clone carrying this T cell receptor beta chain has just one count. The entry originates in a study of cytomegalovirus exposure and HLA in healthy donors. Study-wide context: The Caucasian-associated ancestry cluster contained about 80% of the roughly 390 genotyped donors.

PCR involved 60 Vbeta and 13 Jbeta primers. The protocol was immunoSEQ multiplex PCR, while the TCRdb copy is restricted to in-frame clones and leaves out a portion. The sample has 77,000 or so clones, over 70% seen once; the top ten hold more than 7%. Trimming stripped 2 bases from V and 7 bases from J, with 15 bases between. This CDR3 region has 14 residues. CDR1 SGHRS and CDR2 YFSETQ come from the germline V gene. Donors counted as nominally healthy when sampled, yet unrecorded immune exposures were likely. The chain carries TRBV5-1 and TRBJ1-1; TRBD1 is a possible D gene (6 bases). This TCR was sampled from a woman between 40 and 55 years old in good health and CMV-seronegative. The sample comprised PBMCs. The CDR3 region is CASSLQTGGNEAFF. Written as DNA, the CDR3 is TGCGCCAGCAGCTTACAGACAGGCGGCAATGAAGCTTTCTTT. Drawing the rest from reference TRBV5-1 and TRBJ1-1, the complete variable domain is KAGVTQTPRYLIKTRGQQVTLSCSPISGHRSVSWYQQTPGQGLQFLFEYFSETQRNKGNFPGRFSGRQFSNSRSEMNVSTLELGDSALYLCASSLQTGGNEAFFGQGTRLTVV.